These 7 T cell receptor beta chains share one sample of origin, sequenced in a study of blood T cell repertoires in COVID-19. Generated by immunoSEQ multiplex PCR, the TCRdb table keeps only in-frame clones and is missing some. The sample records some 300,000 clones, roughly 90% being singletons. What was sequenced was peripheral blood. The receptors stem from a middle-aged woman with COVID-19, enrolled during active disease.

This clone was seen a single time. This rearrangement joins TRBV3-1 (or the pseudogene TRBV3-2) to TRBJ2-1; possible D gene TRBD2, 5 bases. V was clipped by 4 bases and J by 7 bases, with 11 bases between them. The CDR3 has 13 residues. CDR1 LGHDT and CDR2 YNNKEL come from the germline V gene (reference sequence). As DNA, the CDR3 is TGTGCCAGCAGCCGGGCTTCGGGAAATGAGCAGTTCTTC. It is translated as CASSRASGNEQFF.

In this sample, this clone turned up a few times. CDR3 amino acids: CASSPQGPYGYTF. The CDR3 DNA follows: TGTGCCAGCAGCCCACAGGGACCCTATGGCTACACCTTC. V usage is TRBV5-4 and J usage is TRBJ1-2; possibly TRBD1 for D (6 bases). Trimming left V 4 bases short and J 4 bases short, with 11 bases between. CDR1 SGHNT and CDR2 YYREEE come from the germline V gene (reference sequence). This CDR3 has 13 amino acids.

J is TRBJ2-5 and V is TRBV24-1; 8 nucleotides align to TRBD1. The germline V gene encodes CDR1 KGHDR and CDR2 SFDVKD. The V gene end was trimmed by 0 bases and the J gene end by 4 bases; junction bases not matched to a gene: 6. This CDR3 has 16 residues. The CDR3 is CATSDLRDRGGETQYF. The CDR3 DNA follows: TGTGCCACCAGTGATTTGCGAGACAGGGGAGGAGAGACCCAGTACTTC.

This clone occurred a few times. V usage is TRBV5-4 and J usage is TRBJ1-6; 7 positions agree with TRBD1. The CDR3 length is 16 residues. V lost 1 base and J lost 5; bases outside the gene matches: 6. Germline values: CDR1 SGHNT, CDR2 YYREEE (reference sequence). The CDR3 reads CASSLQGVLNNSPLHF. For the CDR3, the DNA is TGTGCCAGCAGCTTGCAGGGGGTGCTAAATAATTCACCCCTCCACTTT.

This chain uses TRBV4-3 with TRBJ2-7; the D gene is possibly TRBD2 (6 bases). V was clipped by 0 bases and J by 4 bases, with 22 bases between them. Per germline, CDR1 LGHNA and CDR2 YSLEER. The CDR3 is 18 residues long. CDR3 coding DNA: TGCGCCAGCAGCCAAGATGGTAAGGGACTGGTAACCCCATACGAGCAGTACTTC. Translating it yields CASSQDGKGLVTPYEQYF.

The chain joins TRBV6-2 or TRBV6-3 to TRBJ1-5; D is possibly TRBD1 (5 bases). V lost 6 bases, J lost 0 bases, and 15 bases lay in between. The CDR3 length is 16 residues. The germline gives CDR1 MNHEY, CDR2 SVGEGT. In DNA, the CDR3 is TGTGCCAGCAGCCCCCCGGGGGAATATAGCAATCAGCCCCAGCATTTT. This codes for CASSPPGEYSNQPQHF.

The CDR3 nucleotides are TGTGCCACCAGTGATTGGGACAGGGGGGCGCACACTGAAGCTTTCTTT. Amino acids: CATSDWDRGAHTEAFF. The chain combines TRBV24-1 with TRBJ1-1, with 11 bases aligning to TRBD1. V lost 2 bases to trimming and J lost 3 bases; unmatched junction nucleotides: 4. The germline gives CDR1 KGHDR, CDR2 SFDVKD. The CDR3 spans 16 residues.